Presented here are 20 T cell receptor beta chains from one specimen sequenced in a study of blood T cells in healthy people across ages. Sample-barcoded 5' priming and a J-beta primer mix drove a second PCR of roughly 6 to 12 cycles. One entry per CDR3 protein results from TCRdb running MiXCR on the 5' RACE reads. The data contain 700,000 or so distinct CDR3 sequences, about 20% of them singletons. Material for sequencing was blood. These receptors were taken from a man in his sixties or seventies in good health.

This clonotype was picked up a small number of times. The CDR3 loop is CASSFQGLNGYTF. Here the CDR3 DNA reads TGCGCCAGCAGCTTCCAGGGGCTGAATGGCTACACCTTC. The chain has TRBV5-1 and TRBJ1-2; D possibly corresponds to TRBD1 (6 bases). CDR1 is SGHRS, CDR2 YFSETQ, per germline. The CDR3 has 13 residues. With 2 bases removed from V and 6 bases from J, the gap between germline ends came to 11 bases. Complete variable domain (other parts from reference TRBV5-1 and TRBJ1-2): KAGVTQTPRYLIKTRGQQVTLSCSPISGHRSVSWYQQTPGQGLQFLFEYFSETQRNKGNFPGRFSGRQFSNSRSEMNVSTLELGDSALYLCASSFQGLNGYTFGSGTRLTVV.

This clonotype appeared a few times. V and J are TRBV12-3 or TRBV12-4 and TRBJ1-4; 8 bases are a match to TRBD1. CDR3 length: 15 residues. Germline trimming cut 6 bases from V and 7 bases from J; bases unmatched to any gene: 10. In DNA form, the CDR3 reads TGTGCCAGCAGCCCGGACAGGGTGTTCGGTGAAAAACTGTTTTTT. Its protein is CASSPDRVFGEKLFF.

The genes are TRBV19 and TRBJ2-6; 8 nucleotides match TRBD1. The CDR3 has 18 residues. Germline V lookup: CDR1 LNHDA, CDR2 SQIVND (reference sequence). After removal of 3 bases from V and 0 bases from J, the junction contained 7 bases not matched to a gene. The CDR3 DNA follows: TGTGCCAGTAGTATCCAGGACAGGGCCCCCTCTGGGGCCAACGTCCTGACTTTC. It codes for CASSIQDRAPSGANVLTF.

The sample holds a few counts of this clonotype. This chain links TRBV10-1 with TRBJ2-5; 7 bases are a match to TRBD1. The CDR3 contains 16 residues. Germline V CDR1 and CDR2: WNHNN, SYGVQD (reference sequence). The J segment lost 1 base and the V segment lost 0 bases, leaving 5 bases of the junction unmatched. The CDR3 region is CASSESRTGSQETQYF. The CDR3 DNA reads as TGCGCCAGCAGTGAGTCCAGGACAGGCTCCCAAGAGACCCAGTACTTC.

A few counts support this clonotype. The chain joins TRBV20-1 to TRBJ1-2; no clear D. Trimming removed 0 bases from V and 7 bases from J, with 18 bases in between. CDR1 is DFQATT and CDR2 is SNEGSKA in the germline V gene (reference sequence). This CDR3 has 15 residues. The CDR3 protein is CSARDTGKGSPGYTF. CDR3 sequence (DNA): TGCAGTGCTAGAGATACGGGGAAAGGATCCCCTGGCTACACCTTC.

This clonotype has a handful of counts. The chain has TRBV11-2 and TRBJ2-2; 9 nucleotides agree with TRBD1. The V segment lost 5 bases and the J segment 4 bases; nucleotides outside the gene matches: 5. The germline gives CDR1 SGHAT, CDR2 FQNNGV. This CDR3 has 15 residues. This CDR3 reads CASSRDRGSTGELFF. The CDR3 nucleotides read TGTGCCAGCAGCAGAGACAGGGGGAGCACCGGGGAGCTGTTTTTT.

This clonotype was counted a few times. The J gene is TRBJ2-5, the V gene TRBV27; 12 bases align to TRBD2. CDR3 length equals 14 residues. V was pared by 7 bases and J by 4 bases, with 4 bases of the junction left unmatched. The germline V gene has CDR1 MNHEY and CDR2 SMNVEV (reference sequence). CDR3 protein: CASTSGRGGETQYF. The CDR3, as DNA: TGTGCCAGCACTAGCGGGAGGGGAGGAGAGACCCAGTACTTC.

The chain links TRBV18 to TRBJ2-7; D might be TRBD1 (6 bases). V was pared by 5 bases and J by 5 bases, with 19 bases between. Looked up from germline, CDR1 is KGHSH and CDR2 is LQKENI. This CDR3 has 15 amino acids. CDR3 residues: CASSFTAGVGDEQYF. The CDR3 DNA sequence: TGTGCCAGCTCATTCACGGCAGGGGTTGGAGACGAGCAGTACTTC.

This clonotype turned up a few times. The rearrangement joins TRBV7-3 to TRBJ1-6; no clear D. Germline-derived CDR1 and CDR2 are SGHTA and FQGTGA. This CDR3 has 15 amino acids. The V end was cut by 2 bases, the J end by 6 bases, with 11 bases between. CDR3 protein: CASSLLGLSNSPLHF. In nucleotides, the CDR3 is TGTGCCAGCAGCTTATTGGGGTTGAGTAATTCACCCCTCCACTTT.

This clonotype was seen ten or more times. The V call is TRBV20-1, the J call TRBJ2-3; D is possibly TRBD2 (6 bases). CDR3 length: 13 residues. CDR1 is DFQATT and CDR2 is SNEGSKA in the germline V gene (reference sequence). The V gene lost 5 bases and the J gene lost 6 bases, with 15 bases spanning the gap. CDR3 nucleotide sequence: TGCAGTGCTCATCCCGGGGGTTTGGATACGCAGTATTTT. Its protein product is CSAHPGGLDTQYF.

CDR3 sequence: CASSRSRDRSYGYTF. DNA for the CDR3: TGTGCCAGCTCACGGTCCAGGGACAGGAGCTATGGCTACACCTTC. The genes are TRBV18 and TRBJ1-2, with 8 bases that match TRBD1. This CDR3 has 15 amino acids. V was clipped by 4 bases and J by 4 bases; unmatched bases: 8. Per germline, CDR1 KGHSH and CDR2 LQKENI.

This clonotype was detected a few times. This chain connects TRBV6-5 to TRBJ2-5, with 10 bases that match TRBD2. This CDR3 spans 17 amino acids. The junction had 11 bases not matched to a gene; V was cut back by 2 bases and J by 5 bases. The germline gives CDR1 MNHEY, CDR2 SVGAGI. The CDR3 region has the DNA TGTGCCAGCAGTTACGGCCGAGCTAGCGGGAGTACGGAGACCCAGTACTTC. Amino acids: CASSYGRASGSTETQYF.

J is TRBJ2-1 and V is TRBV5-1; no reliable D call. Germline V gives CDR1 SGHRS, CDR2 YFSETQ. The CDR3 has 13 amino acids. V lost 6 bases to trimming and J lost 1 base, with 8 bases between them. CDR3 in amino acids: CASNPESYNEQFF. DNA for the CDR3: TGCGCCAGCAATCCGGAATCCTACAATGAGCAGTTCTTC.

This clonotype was observed a few times. At one end the junction does not follow the germline gene, possibly because of a read error. The chain is built from TRBV20-1 and TRBJ1-4, with D uncertain. This CDR3 contains 16 residues. The germline CDR1 and CDR2 sequences are DFQATT and SNEGSKA (reference sequence). Here the CDR3 reads CSAGEPNPLINEKLFF. The CDR3 bases are TGTAGTGCTGGAGAGCCAAACCCCCTCATTAATGAAAAACTGTTTTTT.

Only a few counts were recorded for this clonotype. This rearrangement joins TRBV20-1 to TRBJ2-1; TRBD2 agrees at 10 bases. The CDR3 contains 15 residues. Trimming took 5 bases from V and 7 from J; bases not matched to a gene: 11. Germline CDR1 and CDR2: DFQATT and SNEGSKA (reference sequence). CDR3 in amino acids: CSASSPAGGRNEQFF. The CDR3 nucleotides are TGCAGTGCTTCTAGCCCAGCGGGGGGGCGGAATGAGCAGTTCTTC.

The CDR3 loop is CASSFGLQEKLFF. Written as DNA, the CDR3 is TGTGCCAGCAGCTTTGGTTTGCAGGAAAAACTGTTTTTT. The chain uses TRBV7-2 and TRBJ1-4; D not certain. CDR3 length: 13 amino acids. V lost 3 bases and J lost 8, with 10 bases in between. Looked up from germline, CDR1 is SGHTA and CDR2 is FQGNSA. The full variable domain, with the rest looked up from reference TRBV7-2 and TRBJ1-4, is GAGVSQSPSNKVTEKGKDVELRCDPISGHTALYWYRQSLGQGLEFLIYFQGNSAPDKSGLPSDRFSAERTGGSVSTLTIQRTQQEDSAVYLCASSFGLQEKLFFGSGTQLSVL.

The chain employs TRBV12-3 or TRBV12-4 and TRBJ1-6; no clear D gene. This CDR3 contains 13 residues. Trimming removed 5 bases at V and 8 bases at J, with 10 bases between. The CDR3 sequence: CASSPMGDSPLHF. The CDR3 nucleotides are TGTGCCAGCAGTCCAATGGGAGATTCACCCCTCCACTTT.

The rearrangement joins TRBV20-1 to TRBJ2-1; 11 positions match TRBD2. This CDR3 is built from 13 residues. CDR1 is DFQATT, CDR2 SNEGSKA, per germline (reference sequence). V shed 7 bases and J 5 bases; nucleotides not matched to a gene: 4. The CDR3: CSDTSGRDNEQFF. The CDR3 region has the DNA TGCAGTGACACTAGCGGGAGAGACAATGAGCAGTTCTTC.

Regarding this clonotype: This may be a read error, as it is one base from a much larger clone. The rearrangement uses TRBV12-3 or TRBV12-4 and TRBJ1-2; D remains unclear. The germline V and J ends were trimmed by 5 bases and 5 bases, with 6 bases remaining between them. This CDR3 spans 11 amino acids. The CDR3: CASSAGYGYTF. As DNA, the CDR3 is TGTGCCAGCAGTGCCGGATATGGCTACACCTTC.

V is TRBV29-1 and J is TRBJ2-4; D possibly corresponds to TRBD1 (7 bases). The CDR3 covers 14 residues. Germline V gene sequence: CDR1 SQVTM, CDR2 ANQGSEA. Trimming shortened V by 6 bases and J by 5 bases, and 17 bases separated the two germline ends. The CDR3 loop reads CSVLGGGAENIQYF. The DNA for the CDR3 is TGCAGCGTGCTCGGAGGGGGCGCAGAAAACATTCAGTACTTC.